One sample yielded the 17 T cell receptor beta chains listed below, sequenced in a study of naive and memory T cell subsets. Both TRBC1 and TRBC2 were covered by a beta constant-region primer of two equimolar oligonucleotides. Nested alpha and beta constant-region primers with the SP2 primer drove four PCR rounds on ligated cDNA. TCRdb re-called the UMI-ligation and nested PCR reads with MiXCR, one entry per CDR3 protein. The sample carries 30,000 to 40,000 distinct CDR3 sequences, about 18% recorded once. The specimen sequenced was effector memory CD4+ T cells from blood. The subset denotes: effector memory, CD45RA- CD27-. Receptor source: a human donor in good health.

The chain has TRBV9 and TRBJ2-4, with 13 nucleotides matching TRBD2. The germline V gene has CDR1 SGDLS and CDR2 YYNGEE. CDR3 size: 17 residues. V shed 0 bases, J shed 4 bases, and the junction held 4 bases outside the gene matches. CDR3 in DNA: TGTGCCAGCAGCGTAGATGGGACTAGCGGGGTTAAAAACATTCAGTACTTC. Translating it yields CASSVDGTSGVKNIQYF.

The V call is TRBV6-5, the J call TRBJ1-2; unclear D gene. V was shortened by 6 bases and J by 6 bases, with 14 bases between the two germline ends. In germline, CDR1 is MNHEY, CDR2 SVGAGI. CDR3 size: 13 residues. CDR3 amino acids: CASRWTETNGYTF. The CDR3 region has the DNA TGTGCCAGCAGATGGACGGAGACTAATGGCTACACCTTC.

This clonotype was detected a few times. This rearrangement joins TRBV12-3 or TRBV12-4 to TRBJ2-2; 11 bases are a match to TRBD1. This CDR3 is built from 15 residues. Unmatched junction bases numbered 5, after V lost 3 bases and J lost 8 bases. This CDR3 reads CASSFNGQGAGELFF. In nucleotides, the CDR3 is TGTGCCAGCAGTTTCAACGGACAGGGGGCGGGGGAGCTGTTTTTT.

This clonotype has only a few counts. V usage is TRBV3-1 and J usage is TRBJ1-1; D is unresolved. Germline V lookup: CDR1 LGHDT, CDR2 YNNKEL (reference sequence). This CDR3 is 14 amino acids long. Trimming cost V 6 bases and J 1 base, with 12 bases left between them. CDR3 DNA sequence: TGTGCCAGCAGTAGAGGGTTTGGGAACACTGAAGCTTTCTTT. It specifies CASSRGFGNTEAFF.

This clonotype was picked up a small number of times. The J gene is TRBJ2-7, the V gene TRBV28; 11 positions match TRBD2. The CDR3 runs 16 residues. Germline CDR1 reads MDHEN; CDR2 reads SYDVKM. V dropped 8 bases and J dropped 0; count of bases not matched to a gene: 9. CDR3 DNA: TGTGCCAGCGGGGCTAGCGGGGGGCGAAGCTCCTACGAGCAGTACTTC. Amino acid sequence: CASGASGGRSSYEQYF.

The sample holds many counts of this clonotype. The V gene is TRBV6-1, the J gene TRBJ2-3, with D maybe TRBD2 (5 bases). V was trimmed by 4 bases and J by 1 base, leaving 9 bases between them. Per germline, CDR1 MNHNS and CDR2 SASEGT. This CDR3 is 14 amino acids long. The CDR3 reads CASSVSEGTDTQYF. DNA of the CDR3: TGTGCCAGCAGTGTCTCGGAGGGCACAGATACGCAGTATTTT.

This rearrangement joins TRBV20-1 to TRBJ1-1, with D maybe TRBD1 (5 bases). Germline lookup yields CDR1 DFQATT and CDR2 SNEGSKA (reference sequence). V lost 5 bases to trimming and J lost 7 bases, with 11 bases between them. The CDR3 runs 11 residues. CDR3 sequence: CSASRDLEAFF. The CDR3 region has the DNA TGCAGTGCTTCCCGGGACCTTGAAGCTTTCTTT.

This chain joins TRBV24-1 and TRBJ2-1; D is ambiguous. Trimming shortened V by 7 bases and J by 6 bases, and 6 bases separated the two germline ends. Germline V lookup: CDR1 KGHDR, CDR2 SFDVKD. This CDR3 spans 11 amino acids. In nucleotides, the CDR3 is TGTGCCACCAGCGATACCAATGAGCAGTTCTTC. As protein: CATSDTNEQFF.

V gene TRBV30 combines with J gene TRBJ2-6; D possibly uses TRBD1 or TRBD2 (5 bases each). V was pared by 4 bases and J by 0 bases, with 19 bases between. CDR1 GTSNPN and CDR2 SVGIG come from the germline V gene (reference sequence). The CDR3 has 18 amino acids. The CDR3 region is CAWNPRGVPASGANVLTF. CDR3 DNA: TGTGCCTGGAACCCAAGAGGGGTCCCAGCCTCTGGGGCCAACGTCCTGACTTTC.

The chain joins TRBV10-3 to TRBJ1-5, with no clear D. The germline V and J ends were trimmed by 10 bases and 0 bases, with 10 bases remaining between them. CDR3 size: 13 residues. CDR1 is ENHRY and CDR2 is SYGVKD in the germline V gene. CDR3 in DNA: TGTGCCACCCGAGGGCTTAGCAATCAGCCCCAGCATTTT. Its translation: CATRGLSNQPQHF.

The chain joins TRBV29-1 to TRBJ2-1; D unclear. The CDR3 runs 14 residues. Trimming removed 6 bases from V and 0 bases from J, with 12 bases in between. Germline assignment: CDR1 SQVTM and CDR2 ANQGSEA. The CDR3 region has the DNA TGCAGCGTCCGGACGGCGAGCTCCTACAATGAGCAGTTCTTC. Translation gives CSVRTASSYNEQFF.

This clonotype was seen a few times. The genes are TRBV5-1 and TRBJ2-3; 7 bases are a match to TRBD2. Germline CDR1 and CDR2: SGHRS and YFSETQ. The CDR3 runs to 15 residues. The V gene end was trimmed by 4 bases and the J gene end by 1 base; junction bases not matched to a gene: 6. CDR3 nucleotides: TGCGCCAGCAGCATGCGGGGGACCGGCACAGATACGCAGTATTTT. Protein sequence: CASSMRGTGTDTQYF.

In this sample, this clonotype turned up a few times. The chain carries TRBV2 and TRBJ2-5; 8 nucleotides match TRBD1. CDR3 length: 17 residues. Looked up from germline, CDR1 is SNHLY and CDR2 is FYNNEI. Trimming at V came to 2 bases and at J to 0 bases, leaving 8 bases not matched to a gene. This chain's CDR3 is CASSEQGAGLYQETQYF. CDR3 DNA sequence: TGTGCCAGCAGTGAACAGGGGGCCGGGCTGTACCAAGAGACCCAGTACTTC. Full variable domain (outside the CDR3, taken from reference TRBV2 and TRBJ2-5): EPEVTQTPSHQVTQMGQEVILRCVPISNHLYFYWYRQILGQKVEFLVSFYNNEISEKSEIFDDQFSVERPDGSNFTLKIRSTKLEDSAMYFCASSEQGAGLYQETQYFGPGTRLLVL.

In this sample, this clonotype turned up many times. This chain's CDR3 is CASSFEGRGQETQYF. The CDR3 DNA sequence: TGTGCCAGCAGCTTTGAGGGGCGCGGGCAAGAGACCCAGTACTTC. The chain recombines TRBV11-2 with TRBJ2-5; D is tentatively TRBD1 or TRBD2 (5 bases each). Germline loops: CDR1 SGHAT, CDR2 FQNNGV. The CDR3 runs 15 residues. The V and J ends lost 3 bases and 2 bases respectively, with 13 bases between them.

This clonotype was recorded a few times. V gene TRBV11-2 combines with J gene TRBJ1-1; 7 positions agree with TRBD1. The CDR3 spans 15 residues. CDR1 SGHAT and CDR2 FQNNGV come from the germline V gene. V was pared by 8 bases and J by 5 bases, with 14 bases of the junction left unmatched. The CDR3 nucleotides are TGTGCCAGCCTTGCAATACGACAGGGAGAGACTGAAGCTTTCTTT. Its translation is CASLAIRQGETEAFF. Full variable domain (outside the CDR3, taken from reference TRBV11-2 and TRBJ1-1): EAGVAQSPRYKIIEKRQSVAFWCNPISGHATLYWYQQILGQGPKLLIQFQNNGVVDDSQLPKDRFSAERLKGVDSTLKIQPAKLEDSAVYLCASLAIRQGETEAFFGQGTRLTVV.

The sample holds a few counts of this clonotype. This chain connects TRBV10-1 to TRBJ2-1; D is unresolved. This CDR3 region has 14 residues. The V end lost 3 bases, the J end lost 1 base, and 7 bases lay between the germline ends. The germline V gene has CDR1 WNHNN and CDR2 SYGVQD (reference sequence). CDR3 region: CASSESLSYNEQFF. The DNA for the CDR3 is TGCGCCAGCAGTGAATCTTTATCCTACAATGAGCAGTTCTTC.

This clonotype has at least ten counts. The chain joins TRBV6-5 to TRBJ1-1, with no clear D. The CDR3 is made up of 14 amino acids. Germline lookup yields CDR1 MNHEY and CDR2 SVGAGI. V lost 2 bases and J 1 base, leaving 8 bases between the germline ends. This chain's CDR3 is CASSYVRGNTEAFF. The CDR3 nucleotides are TGTGCCAGCAGTTACGTTCGGGGGAACACTGAAGCTTTCTTT.